This T cell receptor (beta chain) is from a study of vaccination effects on CD4 cells after COVID-19. Concerning this clone: What it recognizes is unknown.

The protocol was immunoSEQ multiplex PCR, while the TCRdb copy is restricted to in-frame clones and leaves out a portion. The profile shows 40,000 to 50,000 clones, 70% of them singletons. The length of the CDR3 is 15 residues. The V end was cut by 4 bases, the J end by 8 bases, with 18 bases between. Germline V lookup: CDR1 SGHRS, CDR2 YFSETQ. Antigen-specific CD4+ T cell clonotypes were called by their expansion after viral peptide-pool culture in ViraFEST. CD4+ T cells were isolated after about nine days of culture. Vaccine recipients lacked prior SARS-CoV-2 infection and had negative nucleocapsid antibodies. A density of fewer than 2.5 million PBMC per well was used; these cells were cultured with about 10 IU/ml IL-2 and about 10 ug/ml peptides.

The origin of this receptor is a human donor who received a COVID-19 vaccine. Sample: CD4+ T cells from PBMCs cultured with HCoV-OC43 spike peptides, taken before COVID-19 vaccination. Described subset: HCoV-OC43 spike overlapping peptide pool stimulation. This chain links TRBV5-1 with TRBJ1-4, with a tentative D call TRBD1 (5 bases). The CDR3 DNA sequence: TGCGCCAGCAGCGGAGGGACGGATGGGGCCGAAAAACTGTTTTTT. Protein sequence: CASSGGTDGAEKLFF. Using reference TRBV5-1 and TRBJ1-4 for the parts outside the CDR3, the full variable domain is KAGVTQTPRYLIKTRGQQVTLSCSPISGHRSVSWYQQTPGQGLQFLFEYFSETQRNKGNFPGRFSGRQFSNSRSEMNVSTLELGDSALYLCASSGGTDGAEKLFFGSGTQLSVL.